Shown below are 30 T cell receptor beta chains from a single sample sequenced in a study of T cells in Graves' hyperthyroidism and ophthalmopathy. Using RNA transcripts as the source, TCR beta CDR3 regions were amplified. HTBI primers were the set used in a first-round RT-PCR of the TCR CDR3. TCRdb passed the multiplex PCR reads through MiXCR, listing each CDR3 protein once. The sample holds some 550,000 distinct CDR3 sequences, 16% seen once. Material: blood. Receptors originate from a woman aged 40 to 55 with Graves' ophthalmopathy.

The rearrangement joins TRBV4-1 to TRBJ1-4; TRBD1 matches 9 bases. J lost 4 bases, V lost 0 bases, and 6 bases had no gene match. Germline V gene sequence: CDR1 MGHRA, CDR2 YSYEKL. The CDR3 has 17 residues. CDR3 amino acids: CASSQENRGHSNEKLFF. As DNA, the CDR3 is TGCGCCAGCAGCCAAGAGAACAGGGGGCATAGTAATGAAAAACTGTTTTTT.

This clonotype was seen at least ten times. The CDR3 nucleotides read TGTGCCAGCAGTGGTCGACAGGCTGCGGGCAATGAGCAGTTCTTC. Encoded protein: CASSGRQAAGNEQFF. The chain couples TRBV2 to TRBJ2-1; the D gene is possibly TRBD1 (6 bases). The length of the CDR3 is 15 residues. Germline V gene sequence: CDR1 SNHLY, CDR2 FYNNEI. The V gene lost 4 bases and the J gene lost 6 bases, with 16 bases spanning the gap.

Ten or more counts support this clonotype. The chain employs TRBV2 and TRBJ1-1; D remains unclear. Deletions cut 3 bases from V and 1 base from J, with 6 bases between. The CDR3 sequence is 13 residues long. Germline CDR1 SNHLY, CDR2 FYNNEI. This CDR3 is CASSDKWNTEAFF. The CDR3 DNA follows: TGTGCCAGCAGTGACAAGTGGAACACTGAAGCTTTCTTT.

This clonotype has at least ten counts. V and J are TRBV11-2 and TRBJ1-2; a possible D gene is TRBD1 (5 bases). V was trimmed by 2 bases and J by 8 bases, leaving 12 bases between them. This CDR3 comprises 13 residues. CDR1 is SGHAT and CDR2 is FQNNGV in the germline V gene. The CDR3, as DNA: TGTGCCAGCAGCTTATCCGGGACCCGCGGCTACACCTTC. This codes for CASSLSGTRGYTF.

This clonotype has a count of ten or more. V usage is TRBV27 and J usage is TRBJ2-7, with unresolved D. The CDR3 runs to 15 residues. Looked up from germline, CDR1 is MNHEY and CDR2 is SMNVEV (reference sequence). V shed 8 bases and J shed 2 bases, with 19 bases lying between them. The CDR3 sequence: CASSSLPPTAYEQYF. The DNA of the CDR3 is TGTGCCAGCTCAAGCTTACCCCCGACGGCCTACGAGCAGTACTTC.

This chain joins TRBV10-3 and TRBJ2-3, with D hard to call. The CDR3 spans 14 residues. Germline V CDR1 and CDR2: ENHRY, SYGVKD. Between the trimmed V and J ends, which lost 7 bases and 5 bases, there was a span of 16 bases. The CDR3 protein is CAIKSGPTEDTQYF. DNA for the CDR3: TGTGCCATCAAGTCCGGGCCTACAGAAGATACGCAGTATTTT.

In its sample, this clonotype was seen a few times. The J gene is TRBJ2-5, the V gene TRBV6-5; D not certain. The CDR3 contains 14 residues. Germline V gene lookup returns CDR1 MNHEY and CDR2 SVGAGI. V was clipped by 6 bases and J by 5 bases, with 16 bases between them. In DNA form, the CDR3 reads TGTGCCAGCAGGAAGGTTGGTTTTTCGGAGACCCAGTACTTC. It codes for CASRKVGFSETQYF.

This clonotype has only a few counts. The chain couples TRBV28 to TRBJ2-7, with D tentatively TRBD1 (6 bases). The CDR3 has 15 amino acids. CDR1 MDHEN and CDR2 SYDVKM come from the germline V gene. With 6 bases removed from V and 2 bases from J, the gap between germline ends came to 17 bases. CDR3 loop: CASRVGHRAAYEQYF. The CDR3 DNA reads TGTGCCAGCAGAGTGGGCCACAGGGCTGCCTACGAGCAGTACTTC.

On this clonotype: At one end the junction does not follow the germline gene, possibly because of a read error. CDR3 sequence (DNA): TGTGCCCGGAGTTCTAGCGGGGTACAAGAGACCCAGTACTTC. It codes for CARSSSGVQETQYF. The V call is TRBV30, the J call TRBJ2-5, with 9 nucleotides matching TRBD2. This CDR3 has 14 residues. The V gene's germline CDR1 is GTSNPN and CDR2 SVGIG (reference sequence).

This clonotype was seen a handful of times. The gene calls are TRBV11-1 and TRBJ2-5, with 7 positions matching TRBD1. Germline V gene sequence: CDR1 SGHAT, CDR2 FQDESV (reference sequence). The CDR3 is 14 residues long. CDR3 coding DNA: TGTGCTAGTGGAACCGGGACAGCCGTGGGGACCCAGTACTTC. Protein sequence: CASGTGTAVGTQYF.

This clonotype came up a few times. In DNA, the CDR3 is TGTGCCAGCGCGGATTTCGACTCTGGAAACACCATATATTTT. As protein: CASADFDSGNTIYF. The chain recombines TRBV2 with TRBJ1-3; no clear D. Germline CDR1 is SNHLY and CDR2 is FYNNEI. Trimming stripped 8 bases from V and 0 bases from J, with 11 bases between. The CDR3 runs 14 residues.

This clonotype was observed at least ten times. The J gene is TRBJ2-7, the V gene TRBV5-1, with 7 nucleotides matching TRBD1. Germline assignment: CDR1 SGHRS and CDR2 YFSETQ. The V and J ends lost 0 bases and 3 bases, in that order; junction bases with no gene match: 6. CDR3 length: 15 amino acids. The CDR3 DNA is TGCGCCAGCAGCTTGGAGCCGGGACAGAACTACGAGCAGTACTTC. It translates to CASSLEPGQNYEQYF.

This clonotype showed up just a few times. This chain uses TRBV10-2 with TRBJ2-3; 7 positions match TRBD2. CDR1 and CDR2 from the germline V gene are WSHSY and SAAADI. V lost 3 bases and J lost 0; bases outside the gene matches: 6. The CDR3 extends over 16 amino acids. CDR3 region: CASSDPGLPSTDTQYF. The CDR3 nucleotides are TGCGCCAGCAGTGACCCGGGACTACCAAGCACAGATACGCAGTATTTT.

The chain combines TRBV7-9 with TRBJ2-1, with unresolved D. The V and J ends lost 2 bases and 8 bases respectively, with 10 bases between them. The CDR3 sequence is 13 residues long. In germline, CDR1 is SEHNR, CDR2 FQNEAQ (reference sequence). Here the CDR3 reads CASSLNFIDEQFF. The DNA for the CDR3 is TGTGCCAGCAGCTTAAACTTTATCGATGAGCAGTTCTTC.

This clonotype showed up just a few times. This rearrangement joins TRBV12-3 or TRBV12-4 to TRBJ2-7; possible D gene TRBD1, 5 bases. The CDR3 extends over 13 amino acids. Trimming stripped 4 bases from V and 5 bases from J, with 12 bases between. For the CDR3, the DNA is TGTGCCAGCAGTTGGGGCAGGGTTGACGAGCAGTACTTC. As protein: CASSWGRVDEQYF.

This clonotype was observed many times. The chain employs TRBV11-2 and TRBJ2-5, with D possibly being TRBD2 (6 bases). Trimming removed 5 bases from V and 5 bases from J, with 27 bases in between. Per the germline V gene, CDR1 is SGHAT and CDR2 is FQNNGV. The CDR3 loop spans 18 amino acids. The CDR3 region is CASSLNPGLITSGETQYF. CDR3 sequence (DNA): TGTGCCAGCAGCCTAAATCCGGGACTCATCACGAGCGGGGAGACCCAGTACTTC.

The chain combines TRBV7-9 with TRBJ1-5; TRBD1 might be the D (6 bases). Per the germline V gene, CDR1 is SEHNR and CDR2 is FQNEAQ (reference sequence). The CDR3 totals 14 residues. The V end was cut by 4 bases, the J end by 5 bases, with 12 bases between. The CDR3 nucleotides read TGTGCCAGCAGCTCCGGTGGGGGCCATCAGCCCCAGCATTTT. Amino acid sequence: CASSSGGGHQPQHF.

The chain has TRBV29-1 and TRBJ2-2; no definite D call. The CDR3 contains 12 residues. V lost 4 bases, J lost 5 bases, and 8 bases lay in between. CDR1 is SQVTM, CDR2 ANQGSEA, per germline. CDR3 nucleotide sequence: TGCAGCGTTGTTACTCCTACCGGGGAGCTGTTTTTT. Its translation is CSVVTPTGELFF.

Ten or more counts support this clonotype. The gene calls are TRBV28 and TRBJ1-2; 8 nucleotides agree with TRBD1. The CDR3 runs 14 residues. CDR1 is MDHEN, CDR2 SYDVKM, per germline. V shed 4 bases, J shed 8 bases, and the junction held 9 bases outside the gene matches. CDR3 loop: CASSSRTGRLGYTF. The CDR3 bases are TGTGCCAGCAGTTCCCGGACAGGGAGGTTAGGCTACACCTTC.

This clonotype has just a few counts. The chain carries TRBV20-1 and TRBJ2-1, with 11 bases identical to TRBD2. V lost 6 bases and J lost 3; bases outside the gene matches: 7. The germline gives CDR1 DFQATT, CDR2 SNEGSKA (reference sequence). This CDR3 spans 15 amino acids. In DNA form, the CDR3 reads TGCAGTGCAGAACCCGGGACTAGCGGCTACAATGAGCAGTTCTTC. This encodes CSAEPGTSGYNEQFF.

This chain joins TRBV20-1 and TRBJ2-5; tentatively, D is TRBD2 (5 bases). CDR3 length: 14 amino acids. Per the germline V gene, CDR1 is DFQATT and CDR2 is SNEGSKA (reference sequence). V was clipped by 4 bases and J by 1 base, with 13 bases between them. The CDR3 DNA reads TGCAGTGCTAAACCCGGACGGGGCCAAGAGACCCAGTACTTC. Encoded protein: CSAKPGRGQETQYF.

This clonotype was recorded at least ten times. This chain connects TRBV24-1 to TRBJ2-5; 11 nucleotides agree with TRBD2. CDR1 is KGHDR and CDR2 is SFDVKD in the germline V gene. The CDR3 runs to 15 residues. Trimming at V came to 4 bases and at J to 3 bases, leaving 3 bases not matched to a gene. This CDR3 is CATSEGTSGKETQYF. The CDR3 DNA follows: TGTGCCACCAGTGAGGGGACTAGCGGTAAAGAGACCCAGTACTTC.

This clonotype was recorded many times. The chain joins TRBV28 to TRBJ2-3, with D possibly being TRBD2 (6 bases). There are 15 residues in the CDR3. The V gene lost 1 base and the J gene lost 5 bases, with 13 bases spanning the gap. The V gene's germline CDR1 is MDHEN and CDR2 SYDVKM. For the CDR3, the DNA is TGTGCCAGCAGTTTATCCGCGGGGTGGGGAGATACGCAGTATTTT. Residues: CASSLSAGWGDTQYF.

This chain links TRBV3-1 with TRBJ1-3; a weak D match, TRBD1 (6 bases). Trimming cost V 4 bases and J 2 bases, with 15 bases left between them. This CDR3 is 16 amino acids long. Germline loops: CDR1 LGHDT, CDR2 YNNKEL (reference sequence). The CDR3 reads CASSPEGVFTGNTIYF. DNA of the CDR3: TGTGCCAGCAGCCCCGAGGGGGTCTTCACTGGAAACACCATATATTTT.

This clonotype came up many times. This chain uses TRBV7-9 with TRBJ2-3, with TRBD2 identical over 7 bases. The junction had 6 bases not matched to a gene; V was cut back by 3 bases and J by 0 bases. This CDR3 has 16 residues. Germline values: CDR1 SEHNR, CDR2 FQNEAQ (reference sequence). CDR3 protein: CASSFFLADSTDTQYF. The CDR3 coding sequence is TGTGCCAGCAGCTTTTTCCTAGCGGATAGCACAGATACGCAGTATTTT.

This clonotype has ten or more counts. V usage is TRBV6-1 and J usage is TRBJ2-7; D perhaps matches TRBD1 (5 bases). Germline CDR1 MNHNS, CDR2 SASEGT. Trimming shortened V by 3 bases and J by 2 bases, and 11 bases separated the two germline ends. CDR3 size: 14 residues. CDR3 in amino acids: CASSDRQSTYEQYF. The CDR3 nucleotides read TGTGCCAGCAGTGATAGACAGTCGACCTACGAGCAGTACTTC.

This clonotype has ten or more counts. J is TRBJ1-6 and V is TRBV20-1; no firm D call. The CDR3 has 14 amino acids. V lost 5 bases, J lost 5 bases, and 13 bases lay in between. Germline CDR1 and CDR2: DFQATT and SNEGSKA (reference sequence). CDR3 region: CSAPGEQDNSPLHF. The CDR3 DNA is TGCAGTGCTCCCGGGGAGCAGGATAATTCACCCCTCCACTTT.

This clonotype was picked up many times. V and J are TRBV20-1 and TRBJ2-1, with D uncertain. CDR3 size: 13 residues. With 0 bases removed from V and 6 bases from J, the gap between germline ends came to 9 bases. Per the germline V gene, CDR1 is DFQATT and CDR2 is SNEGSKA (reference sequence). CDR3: CSARDWEINEQFF. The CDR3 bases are TGCAGTGCTAGAGATTGGGAAATCAATGAGCAGTTCTTC.

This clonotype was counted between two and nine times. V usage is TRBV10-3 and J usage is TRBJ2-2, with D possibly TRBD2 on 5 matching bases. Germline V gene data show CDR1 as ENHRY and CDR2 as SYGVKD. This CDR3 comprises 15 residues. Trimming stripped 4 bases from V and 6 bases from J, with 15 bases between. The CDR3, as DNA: TGTGCCATCAGTGGATTAGAGGGATTTGCCGGGGAGCTGTTTTTT. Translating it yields CAISGLEGFAGELFF.

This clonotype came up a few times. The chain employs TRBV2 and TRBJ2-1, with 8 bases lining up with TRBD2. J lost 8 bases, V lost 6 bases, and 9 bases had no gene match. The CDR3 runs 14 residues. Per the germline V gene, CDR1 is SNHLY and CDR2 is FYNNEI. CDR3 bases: TGTGCCAGCAGGACCGAGCGGGAGTGGGATGAGCAGTTCTTC. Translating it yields CASRTEREWDEQFF. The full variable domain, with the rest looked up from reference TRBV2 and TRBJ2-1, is EPEVTQTPSHQVTQMGQEVILRCVPISNHLYFYWYRQILGQKVEFLVSFYNNEISEKSEIFDDQFSVERPDGSNFTLKIRSTKLEDSAMYFCASRTEREWDEQFFGPGTRLTVL.